The subject of this entry is one T cell receptor beta chain. Its antigen is unidentified. This sample is drawn from a study of graft-versus-host responses after intestinal transplantation. Turning to the study itself: Every recipient underwent anti-thymocyte globulin induction, then tacrolimus and steroids for roughly 3 years. Study results and limitations: Subjects displaying graft-donor T cell macrochimerism possessed elevated graft-versus-host to host-versus-graft clonal ratios inside allografts. The authors found GvH clones in recipient marrow, some appearing first in ileum or blood.

Here immunoSEQ multiplex PCR was the method, and the copy in TCRdb shows in-frame clones only, minus some. The table records under 30,000 clones, around 94% of them present only once. Germline assignment: CDR1 SGHKS and CDR2 YYEKEE (reference sequence). The ends were cut back, 0 bases at V and 4 bases at J, with 14 bases in the middle. This CDR3 is built from 15 residues. The sequencing here drew on PBMCs, taken just over 29 days after intestinal transplant. The receptor was isolated from a human patient who received an intestinal transplant, so some T cells may come from the graft donor. V is TRBV5-5 and J is TRBJ2-7, with D possibly TRBD1 on 5 matching bases. CDR3 region: CASSLADSVFYEQYF. The CDR3 DNA is TGTGCCAGCAGCTTGGCTGACAGCGTTTTTTACGAGCAGTACTTC.